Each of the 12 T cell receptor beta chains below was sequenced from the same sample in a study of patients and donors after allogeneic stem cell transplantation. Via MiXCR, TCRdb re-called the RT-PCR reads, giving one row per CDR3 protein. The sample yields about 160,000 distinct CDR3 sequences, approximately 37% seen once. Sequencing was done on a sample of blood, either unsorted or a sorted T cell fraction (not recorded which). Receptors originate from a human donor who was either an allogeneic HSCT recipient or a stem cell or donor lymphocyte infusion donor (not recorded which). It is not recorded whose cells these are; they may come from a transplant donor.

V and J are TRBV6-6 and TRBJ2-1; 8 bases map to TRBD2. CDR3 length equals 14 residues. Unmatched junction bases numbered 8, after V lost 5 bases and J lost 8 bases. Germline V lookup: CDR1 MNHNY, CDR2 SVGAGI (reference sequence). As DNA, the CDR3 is TGTGCCAGCAGTGTCCAGGGACTAGGCTATGAGCAGTTCTTC. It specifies CASSVQGLGYEQFF.

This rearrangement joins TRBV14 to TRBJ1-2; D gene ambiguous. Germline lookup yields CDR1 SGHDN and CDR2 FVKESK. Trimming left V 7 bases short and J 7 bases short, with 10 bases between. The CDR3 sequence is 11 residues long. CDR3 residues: CASNDPGGYTF. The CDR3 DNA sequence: TGTGCCAGCAACGACCCAGGTGGCTACACCTTC.

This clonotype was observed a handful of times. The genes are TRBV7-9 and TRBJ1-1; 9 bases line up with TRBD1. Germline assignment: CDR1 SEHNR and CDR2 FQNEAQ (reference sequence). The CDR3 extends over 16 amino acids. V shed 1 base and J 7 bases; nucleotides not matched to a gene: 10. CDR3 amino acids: CASSLVRTGAPREAFF. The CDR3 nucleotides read TGTGCCAGCAGCTTAGTCCGGACAGGGGCTCCCCGTGAAGCTTTCTTT. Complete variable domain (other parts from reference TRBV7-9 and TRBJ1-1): DTGVSQNPRHKITKRGQNVTFRCDPISEHNRLYWYRQTLGQGPEFLTYFQNEAQLEKSRLLSDRFSAERPKGSFSTLEIQRTEQGDSAMYLCASSLVRTGAPREAFFGQGTRLTVV.

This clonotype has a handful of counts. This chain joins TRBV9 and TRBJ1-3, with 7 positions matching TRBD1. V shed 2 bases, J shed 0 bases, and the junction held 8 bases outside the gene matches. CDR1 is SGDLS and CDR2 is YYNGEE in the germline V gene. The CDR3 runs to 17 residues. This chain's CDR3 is CASSVRGQPSSGNTIYF. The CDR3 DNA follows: TGTGCCAGCAGCGTGAGGGGACAGCCGAGCTCTGGAAACACCATATATTTT. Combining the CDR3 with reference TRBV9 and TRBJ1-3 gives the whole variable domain DSGVTQTPKHLITATGQRVTLRCSPRSGDLSVYWYQQSLDQGLQFLIQYYNGEERAKGNILERFSAQQFPDLHSELNLSSLELGDSALYFCASSVRGQPSSGNTIYFGEGSWLTVV.

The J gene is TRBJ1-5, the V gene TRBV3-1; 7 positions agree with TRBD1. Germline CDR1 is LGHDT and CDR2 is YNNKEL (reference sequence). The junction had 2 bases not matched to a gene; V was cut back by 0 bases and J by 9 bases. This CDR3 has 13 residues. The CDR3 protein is CASSQDRGLPQHF. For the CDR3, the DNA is TGTGCCAGCAGCCAAGATAGGGGGCTGCCCCAGCATTTT.

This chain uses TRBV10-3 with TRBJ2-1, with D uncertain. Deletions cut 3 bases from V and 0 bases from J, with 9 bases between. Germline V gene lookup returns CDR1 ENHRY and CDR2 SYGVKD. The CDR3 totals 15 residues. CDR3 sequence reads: CAISENPSSYNEQFF. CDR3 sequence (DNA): TGTGCCATCAGTGAAAACCCGAGCTCCTACAATGAGCAGTTCTTC.

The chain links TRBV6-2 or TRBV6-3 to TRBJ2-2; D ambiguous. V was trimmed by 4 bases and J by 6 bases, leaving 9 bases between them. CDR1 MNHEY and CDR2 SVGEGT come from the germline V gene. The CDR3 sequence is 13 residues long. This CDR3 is CASSLVLAGELFF. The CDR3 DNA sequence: TGTGCCAGCAGTTTGGTACTGGCCGGGGAGCTGTTTTTT.

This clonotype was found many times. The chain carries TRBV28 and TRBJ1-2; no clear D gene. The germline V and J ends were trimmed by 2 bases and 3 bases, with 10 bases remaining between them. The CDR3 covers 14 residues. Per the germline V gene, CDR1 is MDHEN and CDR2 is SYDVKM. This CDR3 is CASSLELSYYGYTF. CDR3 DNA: TGTGCCAGCAGTTTAGAACTCTCTTACTATGGCTACACCTTC.

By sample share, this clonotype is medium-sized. CDR3 region: CSVRGGATGTETQYF. The CDR3 nucleotides read TGCAGCGTTCGGGGGGGCGCAACGGGGACCGAGACCCAGTACTTC. This chain links TRBV29-1 with TRBJ2-5, with 8 bases that match TRBD2. CDR3 length equals 15 residues. Germline values: CDR1 SQVTM, CDR2 ANQGSEA. J lost 5 bases, V lost 5 bases, and 13 bases had no gene match.

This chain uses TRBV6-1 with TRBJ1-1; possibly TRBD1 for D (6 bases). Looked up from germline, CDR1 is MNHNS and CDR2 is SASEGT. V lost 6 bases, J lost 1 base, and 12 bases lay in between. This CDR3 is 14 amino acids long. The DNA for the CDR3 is TGTGCCAGCAGACTATCGACAGGGAACACTGAAGCTTTCTTT. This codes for CASRLSTGNTEAFF.

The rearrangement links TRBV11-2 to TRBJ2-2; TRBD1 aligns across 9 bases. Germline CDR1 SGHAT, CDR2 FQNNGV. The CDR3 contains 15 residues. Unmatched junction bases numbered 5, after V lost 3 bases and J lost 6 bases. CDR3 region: CASSFWTGESGELFF. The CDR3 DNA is TGTGCCAGCAGCTTCTGGACAGGGGAGTCCGGGGAGCTGTTTTTT.

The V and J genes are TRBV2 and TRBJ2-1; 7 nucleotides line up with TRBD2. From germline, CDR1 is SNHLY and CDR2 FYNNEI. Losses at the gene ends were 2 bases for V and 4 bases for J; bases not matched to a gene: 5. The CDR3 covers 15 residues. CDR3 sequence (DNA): TGTGCCAGCAGTGAATTGCGGGGGAGTTACAATGAGCAGTTCTTC. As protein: CASSELRGSYNEQFF.